The text below deals with one TCR beta chain. Its target is not known. This record comes from a study of blood T cell dynamics during melanoma immunotherapy. Study details: Standard first-line treatment here was pembrolizumab or nivolumab plus ipilimumab in metastatic melanoma. The study, taken as a whole, reports: Whether repertoire-driving clones were melanoma-specific could not be determined.

The protocol was immunoSEQ multiplex PCR, while the TCRdb copy is restricted to in-frame clones and leaves out a portion. The repertoire holds some 16,000 clones, approximately 94% seen once, with roughly 0.22% in the top ten. As for time point: week 3, after first cycle of checkpoint inhibitor. No patient had earlier systemic cancer treatment, concurrent immunosuppressants, or another active cancer. This receptor was identified in a human donor with melanoma. The sequencing used effector memory CD8+ T cells from blood, collected from a patient treated with checkpoint blockade.

CDR3: CASSESLGPAGELFF. In DNA form, the CDR3 reads TGTGCCAGCAGTGAAAGCCTTGGTCCCGCCGGGGAGCTGTTTTTT. V and J are TRBV2 and TRBJ2-2; no clear D gene. This CDR3 has 15 amino acids. Germline CDR1 is SNHLY and CDR2 is FYNNEI. V was shortened by 2 bases and J by 6 bases, with 13 bases between the two germline ends.